This TCR beta chain emerged from a study of blood T cell repertoires in COVID-19. This CDR3 spans 14 amino acids. Germline V gene data show CDR1 as SGHRS and CDR2 as YFSETQ. The trim removed 4 bases at V and 5 bases at J, leaving 4 bases unmatched. In the study's own analysis: Using reference gene primer amplification, nucleated cell counts were estimated. Only in-frame clones appear in the TCRdb table, and some are missing; sequencing was by immunoSEQ multiplex PCR. D and trimming come from the DNA, and the V and J calls and clone size come from that table. The sample lists some 58,000 clones, approximately 80% occurring once. Seattle cases were enrolled at active infection and followed longitudinally.

The specimen sequenced was peripheral blood. This sequence was found in a man in his fifties with COVID-19, enrolled during active disease. The chain uses TRBV5-1 and TRBJ2-5; 11 bases are shared with TRBD2. The CDR3 nucleotides read TGCGCCAGCAGCCCACTAGCGGGAGAGGAGACCCAGTACTTC. Residues: CASSPLAGEETQYF.